The 5 T cell receptor beta chains below all came from one sample that was sequenced in a study of shared clonotypes between healthy human individuals. Produced via immunoSEQ multiplex PCR; TCRdb's table is partial and in-frame only. This sample has millions of clones; 85% to 95% occur once, and the top ten carry 0.1% to 0.15%. The specimen was naive CD4+ T cells sorted from blood. Subset: CD45RA+ positively selected. All receptors derive from a man aged 18-30 years in good health.

This clone occurred once. The V and J genes are TRBV7-2 and TRBJ1-5; 9 bases are a match to TRBD1. Germline assignment: CDR1 SGHTA and CDR2 FQGNSA. V shed 4 bases, J shed 5 bases, and the junction held 6 bases outside the gene matches. This CDR3 comprises 15 residues. The CDR3 is CASSWTGVLYQPQHF. The DNA for the CDR3 is TGTGCCAGCAGCTGGACAGGGGTCCTTTATCAGCCCCAGCATTTT.

This rearrangement joins TRBV19 to TRBJ2-7; D is perhaps TRBD1 (6 bases). Germline V gene lookup returns CDR1 LNHDA and CDR2 SQIVND (reference sequence). The CDR3 runs 14 residues. V lost 3 bases, J lost 2 bases, and 11 bases lay in between. The chain's CDR3 is CASSMKQGTYEQYF. For the CDR3, the DNA is TGTGCCAGTAGTATGAAGCAGGGGACCTACGAGCAGTACTTC.

The chain uses TRBV5-1 and TRBJ2-1; TRBD1 agrees at 9 bases. This CDR3 has 15 residues. CDR1 and CDR2 from the germline V gene are SGHRS and YFSETQ. Losses at the gene ends were 4 bases for V and 7 bases for J; bases not matched to a gene: 9. This CDR3 reads CASSGGGQGENEQFF. The CDR3 DNA reads as TGCGCCAGCAGCGGCGGGGGACAGGGTGAAAATGAGCAGTTCTTC.

The gene calls are TRBV18 and TRBJ2-5; D gene ambiguous. CDR3 size: 14 residues. Germline loops: CDR1 KGHSH, CDR2 LQKENI. V dropped 2 bases and J dropped 5 bases, with 12 bases sitting between them. The CDR3 reads CASSPGSQVETQYF. As DNA, the CDR3 is TGTGCCAGCTCACCAGGCTCGCAAGTGGAGACCCAGTACTTC.

The chain combines TRBV4-1 with TRBJ1-5, with D uncertain. The CDR3 length is 16 residues. CDR1 and CDR2 from the germline V gene are MGHRA and YSYEKL. Deletions cut 1 base from V and 0 bases from J, with 10 bases between. The DNA of the CDR3 is TGCGCCAGCAGCCAAGGGTGGGGAAATAGCAATCAGCCCCAGCATTTT. This sequence encodes CASSQGWGNSNQPQHF.